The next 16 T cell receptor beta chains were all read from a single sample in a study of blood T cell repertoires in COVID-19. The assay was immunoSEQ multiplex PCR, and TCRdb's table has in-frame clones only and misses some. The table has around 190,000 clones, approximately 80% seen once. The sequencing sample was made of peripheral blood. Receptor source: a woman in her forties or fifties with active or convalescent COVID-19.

CDR3 amino acids: CASSEVEISEQFF. CDR3 DNA sequence: TGTGCCAGCAGTGAAGTGGAGATTTCGGAGCAGTTCTTC. The chain uses TRBV6-1 and TRBJ2-1; D not certain. The V end lost 1 base, the J end lost 10 bases, and 11 bases lay between the germline ends. The CDR3 length is 13 residues. Germline loops: CDR1 MNHNS, CDR2 SASEGT.

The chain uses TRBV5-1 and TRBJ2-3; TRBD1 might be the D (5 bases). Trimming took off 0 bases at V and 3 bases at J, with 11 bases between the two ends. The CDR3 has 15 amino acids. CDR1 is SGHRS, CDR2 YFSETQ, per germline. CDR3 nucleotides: TGCGCCAGCAGCTTGGACAGGCCCAGAACAGATACGCAGTATTTT. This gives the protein CASSLDRPRTDTQYF.

CDR3 bases: TGTGCCAGCAGTTTAGGGGGTGGCAATCAGCCCCAGCATTTT. Protein sequence: CASSLGGGNQPQHF. This chain joins TRBV6-2 or TRBV6-3 and TRBJ1-5, with D tentatively TRBD1 (6 bases). CDR3 length equals 14 residues. V lost 4 bases and J 2 bases, leaving 9 bases between the germline ends. CDR1 and CDR2 from the germline V gene are MNHEY and SVGEGT.

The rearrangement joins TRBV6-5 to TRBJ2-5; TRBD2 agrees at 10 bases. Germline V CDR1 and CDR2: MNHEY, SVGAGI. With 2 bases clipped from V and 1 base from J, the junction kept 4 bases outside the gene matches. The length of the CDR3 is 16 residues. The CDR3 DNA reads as TGTGCCAGCAGTTACGGGGCTAGCGGGGGCCAAGAGACCCAGTACTTC. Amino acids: CASSYGASGGQETQYF.

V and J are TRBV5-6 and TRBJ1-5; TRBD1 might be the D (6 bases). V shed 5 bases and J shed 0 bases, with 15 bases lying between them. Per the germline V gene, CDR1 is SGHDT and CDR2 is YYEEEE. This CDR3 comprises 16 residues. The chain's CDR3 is CASSTDRLYSNQPQHF. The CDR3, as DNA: TGTGCCAGCAGTACCGACAGGCTCTATAGCAATCAGCCCCAGCATTTT.

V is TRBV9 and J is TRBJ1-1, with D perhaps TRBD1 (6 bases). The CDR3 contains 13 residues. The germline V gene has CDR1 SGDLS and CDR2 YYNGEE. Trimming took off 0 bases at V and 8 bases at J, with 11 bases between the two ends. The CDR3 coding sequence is TGTGCCAGCAGCGTAGGGGGGCGATCGGAAGCTTTCTTT. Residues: CASSVGGRSEAFF.

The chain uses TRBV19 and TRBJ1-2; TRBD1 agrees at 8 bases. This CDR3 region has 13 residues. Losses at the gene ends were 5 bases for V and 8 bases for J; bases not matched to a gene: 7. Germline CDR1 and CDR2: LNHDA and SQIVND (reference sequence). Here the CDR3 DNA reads TGTGCCAGTAGTCAAGGACAGGGTCGGGGCTACACCTTC. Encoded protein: CASSQGQGRGYTF.

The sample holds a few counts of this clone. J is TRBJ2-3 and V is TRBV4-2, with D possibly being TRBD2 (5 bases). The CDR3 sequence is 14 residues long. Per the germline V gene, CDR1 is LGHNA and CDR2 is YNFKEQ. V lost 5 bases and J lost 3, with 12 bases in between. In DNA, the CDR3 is TGTGCCAGCAGCTCGGAGGTGACGACAGATACGCAGTATTTT. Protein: CASSSEVTTDTQYF.

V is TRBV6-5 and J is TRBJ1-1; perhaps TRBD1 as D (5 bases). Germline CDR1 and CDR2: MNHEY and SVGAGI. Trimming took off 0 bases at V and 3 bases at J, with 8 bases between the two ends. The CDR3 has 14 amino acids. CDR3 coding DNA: TGTGCCAGCAGTTACTCCAGGGAGGACACTGAAGCTTTCTTT. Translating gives CASSYSREDTEAFF.

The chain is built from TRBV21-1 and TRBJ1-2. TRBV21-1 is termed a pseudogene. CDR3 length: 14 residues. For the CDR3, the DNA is TGTGCCAGCAGCAAAGAGGGCAGCGGGTATGGCTACACCTTC. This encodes CASSKEGSGYGYTF.

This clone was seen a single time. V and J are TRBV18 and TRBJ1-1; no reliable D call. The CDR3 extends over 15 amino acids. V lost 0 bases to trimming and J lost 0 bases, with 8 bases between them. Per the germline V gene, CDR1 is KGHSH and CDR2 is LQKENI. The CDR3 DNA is TGTGCCAGCTCACCACCGAACAGCCTGAACACTGAAGCTTTCTTT. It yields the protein CASSPPNSLNTEAFF.

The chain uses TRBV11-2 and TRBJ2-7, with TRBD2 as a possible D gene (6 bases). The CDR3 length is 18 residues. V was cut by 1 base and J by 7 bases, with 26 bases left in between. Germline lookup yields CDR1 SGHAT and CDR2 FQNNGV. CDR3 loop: CASSLARGGTSKLWEQYF. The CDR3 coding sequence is TGTGCCAGCAGCTTAGCCCGAGGCGGGACGTCCAAATTGTGGGAGCAGTACTTC.

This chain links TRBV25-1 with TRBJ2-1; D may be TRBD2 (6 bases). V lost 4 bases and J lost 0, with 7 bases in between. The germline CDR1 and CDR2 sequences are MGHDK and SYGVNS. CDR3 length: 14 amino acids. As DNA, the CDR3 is TGTGCCAGCAGTGGCGGGGTCTCCTACAATGAGCAGTTCTTC. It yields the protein CASSGGVSYNEQFF.

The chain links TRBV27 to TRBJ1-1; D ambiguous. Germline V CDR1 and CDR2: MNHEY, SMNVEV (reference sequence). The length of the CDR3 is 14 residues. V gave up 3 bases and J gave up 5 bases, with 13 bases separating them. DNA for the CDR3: TGTGCCAGCAGTTTGAGGACGCGGGGTACTGAAGCTTTCTTT. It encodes CASSLRTRGTEAFF.

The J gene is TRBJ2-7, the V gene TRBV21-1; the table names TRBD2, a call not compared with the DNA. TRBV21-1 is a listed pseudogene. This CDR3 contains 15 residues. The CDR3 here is CASSRMQREISKEYF. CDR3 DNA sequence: TGTGCCAGCAGCAGGATGCAGCGGGAGATCTCTAAGGAGTACTTC.

Written as DNA, the CDR3 is TGTGCCAGCAGTTACATGACAGGGGATGAAAAACTGTTTTTT. It translates to CASSYMTGDEKLFF. V is TRBV6-5 and J is TRBJ1-4; 8 bases fit TRBD1. The CDR3 totals 14 residues. The J segment lost 6 bases and the V segment lost 2 bases, leaving 2 bases of the junction unmatched. Germline CDR1 reads MNHEY; CDR2 reads SVGAGI.